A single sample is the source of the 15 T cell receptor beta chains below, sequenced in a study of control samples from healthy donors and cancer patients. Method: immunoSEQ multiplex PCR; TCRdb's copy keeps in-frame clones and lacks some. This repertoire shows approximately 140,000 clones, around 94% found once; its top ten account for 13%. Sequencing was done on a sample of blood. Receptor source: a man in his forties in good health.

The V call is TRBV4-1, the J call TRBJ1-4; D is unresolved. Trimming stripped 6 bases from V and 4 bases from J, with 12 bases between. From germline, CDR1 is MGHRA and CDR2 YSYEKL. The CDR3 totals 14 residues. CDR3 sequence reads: CASRLGYNNEKLFF. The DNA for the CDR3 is TGCGCCAGCAGGTTGGGCTACAATAATGAAAAACTGTTTTTT.

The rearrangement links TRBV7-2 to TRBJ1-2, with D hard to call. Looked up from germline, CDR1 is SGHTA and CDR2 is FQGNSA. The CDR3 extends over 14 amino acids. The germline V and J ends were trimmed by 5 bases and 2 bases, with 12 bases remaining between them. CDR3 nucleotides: TGTGCCAGCAGCCTACTCGGGAGAAACTATGGCTACACCTTC. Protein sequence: CASSLLGRNYGYTF.

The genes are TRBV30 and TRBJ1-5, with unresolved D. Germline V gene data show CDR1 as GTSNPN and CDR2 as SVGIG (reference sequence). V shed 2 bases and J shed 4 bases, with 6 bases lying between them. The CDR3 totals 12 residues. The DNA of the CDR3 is TGTGCCTGGAGTCCTTCTAATCAGCCCCAGCATTTT. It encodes CAWSPSNQPQHF.

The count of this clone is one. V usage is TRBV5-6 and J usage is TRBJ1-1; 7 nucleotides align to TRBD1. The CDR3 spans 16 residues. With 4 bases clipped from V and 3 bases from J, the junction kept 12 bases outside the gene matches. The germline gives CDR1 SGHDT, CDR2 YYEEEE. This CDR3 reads CASSPETGLRHTEAFF. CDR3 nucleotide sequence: TGTGCCAGCAGCCCCGAGACAGGGTTGCGACACACTGAAGCTTTCTTT.

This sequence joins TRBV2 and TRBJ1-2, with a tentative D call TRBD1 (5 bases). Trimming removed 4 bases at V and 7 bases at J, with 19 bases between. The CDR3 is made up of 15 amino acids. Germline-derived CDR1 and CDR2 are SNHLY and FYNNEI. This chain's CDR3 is CASSVQVSLGVGYTF. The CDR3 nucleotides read TGTGCCAGCAGTGTTCAAGTCAGCCTAGGGGTTGGCTACACCTTC.

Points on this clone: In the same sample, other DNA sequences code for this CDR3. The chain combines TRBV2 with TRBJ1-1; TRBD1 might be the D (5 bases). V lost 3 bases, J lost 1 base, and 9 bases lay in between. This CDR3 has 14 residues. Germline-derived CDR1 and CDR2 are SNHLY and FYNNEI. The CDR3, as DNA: TGTGCCAGCAGTGAGGGACGGCGGAACACTGAAGCTTTCTTT. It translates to CASSEGRRNTEAFF. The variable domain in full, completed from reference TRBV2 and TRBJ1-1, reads EPEVTQTPSHQVTQMGQEVILRCVPISNHLYFYWYRQILGQKVEFLVSFYNNEISEKSEIFDDQFSVERPDGSNFTLKIRSTKLEDSAMYFCASSEGRRNTEAFFGQGTRLTVV.

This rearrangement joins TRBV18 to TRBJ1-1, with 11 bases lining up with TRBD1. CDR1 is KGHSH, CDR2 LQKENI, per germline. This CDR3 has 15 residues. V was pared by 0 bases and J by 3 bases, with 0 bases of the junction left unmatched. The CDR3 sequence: CASSPPGQGDTEAFF. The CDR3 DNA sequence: TGTGCCAGCTCACCACCGGGACAGGGGGACACTGAAGCTTTCTTT.

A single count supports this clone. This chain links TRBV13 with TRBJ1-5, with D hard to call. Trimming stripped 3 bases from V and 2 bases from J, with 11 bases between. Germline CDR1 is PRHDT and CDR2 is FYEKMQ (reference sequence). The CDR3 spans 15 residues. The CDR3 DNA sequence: TGTGCCAGCAGCTTTTCAGAGGACCGCAATCAGCCCCAGCATTTT. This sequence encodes CASSFSEDRNQPQHF.

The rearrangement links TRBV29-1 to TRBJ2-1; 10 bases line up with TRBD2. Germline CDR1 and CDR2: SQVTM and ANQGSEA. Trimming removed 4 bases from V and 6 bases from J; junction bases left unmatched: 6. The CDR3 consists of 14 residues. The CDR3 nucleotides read TGCAGCGTTGTGCGGACTAGCGGCACCAATGAGCAGTTCTTC. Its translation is CSVVRTSGTNEQFF.

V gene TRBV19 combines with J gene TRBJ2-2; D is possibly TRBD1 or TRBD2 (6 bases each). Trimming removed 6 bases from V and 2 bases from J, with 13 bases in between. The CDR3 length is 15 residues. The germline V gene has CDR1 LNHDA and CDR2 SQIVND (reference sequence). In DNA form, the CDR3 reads TGTGCCAGTAGCCAAGGGGGAGGAAACACCGGGGAGCTGTTTTTT. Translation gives CASSQGGGNTGELFF.

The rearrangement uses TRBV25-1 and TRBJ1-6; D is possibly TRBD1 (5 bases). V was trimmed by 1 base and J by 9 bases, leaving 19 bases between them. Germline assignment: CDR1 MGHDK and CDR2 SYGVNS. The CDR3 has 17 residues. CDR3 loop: CASSEWDGESIISPLHF. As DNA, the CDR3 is TGTGCCAGCAGTGAATGGGACGGGGAAAGTATAATTTCACCCCTCCACTTT.

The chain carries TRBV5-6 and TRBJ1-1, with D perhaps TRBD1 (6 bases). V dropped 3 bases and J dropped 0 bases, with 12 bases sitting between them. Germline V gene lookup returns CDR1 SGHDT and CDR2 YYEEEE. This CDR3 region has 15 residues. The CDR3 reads CASSWGAGMNTEAFF. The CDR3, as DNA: TGTGCCAGCAGCTGGGGGGCAGGAATGAACACTGAAGCTTTCTTT.

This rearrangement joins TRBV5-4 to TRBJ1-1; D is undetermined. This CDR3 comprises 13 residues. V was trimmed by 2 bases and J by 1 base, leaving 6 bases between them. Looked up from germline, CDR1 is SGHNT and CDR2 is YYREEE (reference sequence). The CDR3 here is CASSFTQNTEAFF. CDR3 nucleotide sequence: TGTGCCAGCAGCTTTACTCAGAACACTGAAGCTTTCTTT.

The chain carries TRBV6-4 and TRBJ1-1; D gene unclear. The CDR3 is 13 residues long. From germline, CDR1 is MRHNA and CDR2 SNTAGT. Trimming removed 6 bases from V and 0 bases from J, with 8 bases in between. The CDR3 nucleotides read TGTGCCAGCAGCTTAGAACTGAACACTGAAGCTTTCTTT. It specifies CASSLELNTEAFF.

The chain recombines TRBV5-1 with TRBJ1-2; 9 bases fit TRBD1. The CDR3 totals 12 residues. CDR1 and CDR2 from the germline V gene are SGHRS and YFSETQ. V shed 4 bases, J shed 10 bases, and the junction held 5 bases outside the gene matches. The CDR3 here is CASSEDRGPYTF. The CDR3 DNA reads TGCGCCAGCAGCGAGGACAGGGGACCCTACACCTTC.